This T cell receptor (beta chain) was recovered during a study of cytomegalovirus exposure and HLA in healthy donors. This clone was seen a handful of times. One end of the junction does not line up with germline, which may come from a read error. In the PCR, 60 Vbeta and 13 Jbeta primers were used. Sequenced by immunoSEQ multiplex PCR; TCRdb stores in-frame clones only, minus some. The data contain around 130,000 clones, 70% to 85% of them singletons. The germline CDR1 and CDR2 sequences are MNHEY and SVGAGI. This CDR3 comprises 14 residues. Sequencing was done on a sample of PBMCs. The chain is built from TRBV6-5 and TRBJ2-7, with 7 positions matching TRBD2. The clonotype comes from a boy aged 2 to 9 in good health and CMV-seronegative. DNA for the CDR3: TGTGCCAGCAGTAACCGTGGGACTAACTACGGGCAGTACTTC. As protein: CASSNRGTNYGQYF.